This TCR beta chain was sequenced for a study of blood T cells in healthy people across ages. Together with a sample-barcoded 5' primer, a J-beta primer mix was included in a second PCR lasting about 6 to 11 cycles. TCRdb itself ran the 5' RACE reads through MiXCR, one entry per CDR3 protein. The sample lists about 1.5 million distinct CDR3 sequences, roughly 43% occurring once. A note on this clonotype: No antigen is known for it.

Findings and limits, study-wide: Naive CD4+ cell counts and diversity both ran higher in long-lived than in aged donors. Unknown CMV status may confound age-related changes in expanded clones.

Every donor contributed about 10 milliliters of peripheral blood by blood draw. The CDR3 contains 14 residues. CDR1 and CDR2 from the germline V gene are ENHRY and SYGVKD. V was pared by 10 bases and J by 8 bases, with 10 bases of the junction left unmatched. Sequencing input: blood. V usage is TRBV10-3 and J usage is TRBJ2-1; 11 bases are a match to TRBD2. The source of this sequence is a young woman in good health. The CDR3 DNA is TGTGCCACCAAACCGGGACTAGCGGTCGATGAGCAGTTCTTC. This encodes CATKPGLAVDEQFF.